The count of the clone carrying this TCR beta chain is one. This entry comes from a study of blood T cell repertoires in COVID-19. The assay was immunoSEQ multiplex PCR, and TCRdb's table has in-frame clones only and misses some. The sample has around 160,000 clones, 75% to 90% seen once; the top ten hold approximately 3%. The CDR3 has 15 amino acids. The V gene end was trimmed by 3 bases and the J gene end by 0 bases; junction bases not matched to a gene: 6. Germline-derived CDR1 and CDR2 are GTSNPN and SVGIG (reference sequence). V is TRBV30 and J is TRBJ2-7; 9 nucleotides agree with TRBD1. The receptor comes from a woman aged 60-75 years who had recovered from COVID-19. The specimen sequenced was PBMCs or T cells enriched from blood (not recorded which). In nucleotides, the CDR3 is TGTGCCTGGAGCGGGGACAGGGCTAGCTCCTACGAGCAGTACTTC. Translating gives CAWSGDRASSYEQYF.